This T cell receptor beta chain was documented in a study of CD8 T cells in Susac syndrome. General study points: The authors acknowledged that their TCR sequencing and HLA analysis involved a relatively small number of individuals.

This clonotype has a single count. Its specificity is not known. Random hexamers served to reverse transcribe roughly 0.45 to 1 ug RNA. An immunoSEQ multiplex PCR amplified TCR beta CDR3 over 54 Vbeta and 13 Jbeta. TCRdb reprocessed the immunoSEQ multiplex PCR reads via MiXCR and lists one record per CDR3 protein. This table holds approximately 120,000 distinct CDR3 sequences, around 90% found once. Trimming pared 4 bases from V and 5 bases from J, leaving 14 bases between. The germline gives CDR1 SQVTM, CDR2 ANQGSEA. There are 13 residues in the CDR3. Sequencing of TCR beta drew on CD8+ and CD4+ T cells from blood. Stable or active relapsing-remitting multiple sclerosis, untreated and meeting revised McDonald criteria, defined the controls.

The receptor was isolated from a human donor with multiple sclerosis. The chain recombines TRBV29-1 with TRBJ1-2; D is uncertain. Sequencing was performed on CD8+ T cells from PBMCs. DNA for the CDR3: TGCAGCGTTGTGTCGGACTCGGAATATGGCTACACCTTC. Protein product: CSVVSDSEYGYTF.